This section outlines one TCR beta chain sequence together with its context. This clonotype was picked up many times. Its specific antigen is unknown. No base quality information exists; no much larger clone differs at one position. These reads were obtained on an Illumina HiSeq 2500. TCR beta libraries were prepared by quantitative 5'-RACE with molecular barcodes. In the authors' own workflow: A new computational method based on a probabilistic model of VDJ rearrangement was used to identify disease-linked TCR variants. The raw public data were reprocessed by TCRdb itself: fastp quality trimming at Q25, MiXCR clonotype calling, in-frame beta chains only. Identical CDR3 protein sequences are pooled into one entry, listed with their most common genes and DNA. The V and J calls reflect TCRdb's pipeline rather than the authors' work. Present in this sample are under 400,000 distinct CDR3 sequences, 11% of which were seen just once. Clones ranked in the top ten supply roughly a tenth of the sample.

Including cysteine and phenylalanine, the CDR3 has 15 amino acids. Just the 45-base CDR3 DNA is kept, in frame starting at base 1. The trim is 3 bases for V and 0 bases for J, with a gap of 12 bases between the germline ends. Based on the germline V gene (reference sequence), the CDR1 and CDR2 sequences are DFQATT and SNEGSKA. The sample comes from a study of CD8 T cells in ankylosing spondylitis (dated by TCRdb to 2016 to 2017). Study-wide context: The study set out to find disease-linked TCR variants by profiling T cell receptor beta repertoires in ankylosing spondylitis patients and healthy donors. The full study cohort was made up of approximately 27 ankylosing spondylitis patients and 108 healthy donors. Peripheral blood was sampled, and synovial fluid was also collected from ankylosing spondylitis patients.

Study-wide findings and limitations: Blood from ankylosing spondylitis patients appeared to be characterized by a TCR beta motif composed of about eight highly homologous amino acid variants. Significant enrichment of the disease-linked clones was reported in matched synovial fluid samples from ankylosing spondylitis patients. The disease-linked clones showed a CD8+ phenotype and occurred at relatively low frequencies in peripheral blood. Some of the motif variants had been reported before in the synovial fluid and blood of reactive arthritis patients, a finding that suggests common disease-initiation mechanisms.

The sequenced sample was blood, either unsorted or a sorted T cell fraction (not recorded which). This receptor was obtained from a female donor with ankylosing spondylitis or in good health (not recorded which). This chain is built from TRBV20-1 and TRBJ2-1, with TRBD1 as a weak D call on 5 bases. Here is the DNA: TGCAGTGCTAGGGCTGGGGCAGCCTCCTACAATGAGCAGTTCTTC. Translated, this gives CSARAGAASYNEQFF.